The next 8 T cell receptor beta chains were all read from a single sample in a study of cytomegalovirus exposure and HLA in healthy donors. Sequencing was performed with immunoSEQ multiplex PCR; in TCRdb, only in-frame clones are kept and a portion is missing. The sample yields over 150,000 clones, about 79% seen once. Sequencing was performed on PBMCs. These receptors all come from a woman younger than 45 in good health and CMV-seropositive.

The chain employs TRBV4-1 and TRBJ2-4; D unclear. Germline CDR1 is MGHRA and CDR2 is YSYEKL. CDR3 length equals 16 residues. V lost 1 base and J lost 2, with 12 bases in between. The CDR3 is CASSQVGVRTKNIQYF. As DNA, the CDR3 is TGCGCCAGCAGCCAAGTTGGAGTCCGGACCAAAAACATTCAGTACTTC.

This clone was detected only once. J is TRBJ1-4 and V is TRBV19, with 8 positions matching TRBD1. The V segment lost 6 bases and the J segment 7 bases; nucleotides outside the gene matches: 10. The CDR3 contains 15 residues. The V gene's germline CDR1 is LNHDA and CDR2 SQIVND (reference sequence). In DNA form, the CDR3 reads TGTGCCAGTAGCCTGCGGACAGGGAGAGGTGAAAAACTGTTTTTT. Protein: CASSLRTGRGEKLFF.

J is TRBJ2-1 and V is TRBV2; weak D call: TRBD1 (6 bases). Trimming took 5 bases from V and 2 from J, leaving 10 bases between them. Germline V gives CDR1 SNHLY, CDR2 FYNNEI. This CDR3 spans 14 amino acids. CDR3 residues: CASSIGQTYNEQFF. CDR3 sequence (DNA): TGTGCCAGCAGTATCGGACAGACCTACAATGAGCAGTTCTTC. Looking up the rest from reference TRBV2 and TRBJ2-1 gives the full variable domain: EPEVTQTPSHQVTQMGQEVILRCVPISNHLYFYWYRQILGQKVEFLVSFYNNEISEKSEIFDDQFSVERPDGSNFTLKIRSTKLEDSAMYFCASSIGQTYNEQFFGPGTRLTVL.

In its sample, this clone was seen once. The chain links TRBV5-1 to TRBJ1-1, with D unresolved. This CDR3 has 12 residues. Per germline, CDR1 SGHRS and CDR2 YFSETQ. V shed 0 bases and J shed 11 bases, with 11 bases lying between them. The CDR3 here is CASSLGGDRAFF. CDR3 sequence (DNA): TGCGCCAGCAGCTTGGGCGGGGATCGGGCTTTCTTT.

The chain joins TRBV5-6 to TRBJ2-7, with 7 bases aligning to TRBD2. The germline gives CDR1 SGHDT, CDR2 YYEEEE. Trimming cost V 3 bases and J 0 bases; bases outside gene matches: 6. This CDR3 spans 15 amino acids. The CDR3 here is CASSSRGGPSYEQYF. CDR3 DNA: TGTGCCAGCAGCTCTCGGGGAGGGCCCTCCTACGAGCAGTACTTC.

CDR3 nucleotides: TGTGCCAGCAGTTTGCAGGGAATTGGAAACACCATATATTTT. It encodes CASSLQGIGNTIYF. This chain connects TRBV6-5 to TRBJ1-3, with TRBD1 as a possible D gene (5 bases). Germline V lookup: CDR1 MNHEY, CDR2 SVGAGI. V lost 4 bases, J lost 3 bases, and 10 bases lay in between. The CDR3 is 14 residues long.

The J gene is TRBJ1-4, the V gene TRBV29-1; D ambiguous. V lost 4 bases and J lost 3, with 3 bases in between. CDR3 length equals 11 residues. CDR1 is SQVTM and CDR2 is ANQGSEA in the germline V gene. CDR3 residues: CSVASNEKLFF. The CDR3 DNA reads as TGCAGCGTTGCATCTAATGAAAAACTGTTTTTT.

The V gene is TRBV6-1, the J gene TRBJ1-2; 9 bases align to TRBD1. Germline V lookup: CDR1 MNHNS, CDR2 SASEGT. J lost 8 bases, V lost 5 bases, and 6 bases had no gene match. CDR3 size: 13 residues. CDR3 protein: CASSPQGARGYTF. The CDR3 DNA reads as TGTGCCAGCAGTCCACAGGGGGCGCGAGGCTACACCTTC.